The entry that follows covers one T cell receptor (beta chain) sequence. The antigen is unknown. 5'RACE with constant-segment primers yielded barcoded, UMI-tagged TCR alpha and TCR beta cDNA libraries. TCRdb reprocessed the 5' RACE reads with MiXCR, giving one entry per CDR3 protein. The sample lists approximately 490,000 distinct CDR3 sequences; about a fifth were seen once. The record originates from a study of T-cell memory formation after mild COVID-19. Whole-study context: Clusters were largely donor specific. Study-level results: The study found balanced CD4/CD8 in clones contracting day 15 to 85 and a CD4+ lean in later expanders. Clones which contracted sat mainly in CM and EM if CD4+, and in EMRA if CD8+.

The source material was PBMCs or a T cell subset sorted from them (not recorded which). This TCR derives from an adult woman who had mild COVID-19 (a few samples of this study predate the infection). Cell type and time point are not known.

CDR3 amino acids: CASSQVSRTHGESAEAFF. CDR3 sequence (DNA): TGTGCCAGCAGCCAAGTCAGCCGGACCCATGGAGAAAGCGCTGAAGCTTTCTTT. The J gene is TRBJ1-1, the V gene TRBV14; D gene unclear. Germline lookup yields CDR1 SGHDN and CDR2 FVKESK. The V end lost 1 base, the J end lost 6 bases, and 24 bases lay between the germline ends. The CDR3 covers 18 residues.